These 5 T cell receptor beta chains came from one sample sequenced in a study of beta chain features in type 1 diabetes. Antigen specificity for these receptors is unknown. Since all of the isolated RNA was reverse transcribed, expressed TCRB transcripts were what got sequenced. Repertoires were generated with immunoSEQ multiplex PCR, while TCRdb's copy carries only in-frame clones and drops some. The sample yields hundreds of thousands of clones, roughly 12% seen once. Regarding the study as a whole: When Type 1 diabetes patients were examined, their TCRB CDR3s proved moderately but significantly shorter in all four CD4+ subsets.

Sample: naive CD4+ T cells from blood. These receptors all come from a man between 18 and 29 years old with type 1 diabetes.

The sample holds a few counts of this clone. Other DNA sequences of this sample code for an identical CDR3. The CDR3 region has the DNA TGCAGCGTTGAATGGGGGGCCGGGCAGCCCCAGCATTTT. Translating it yields CSVEWGAGQPQHF. This chain connects TRBV29-1 to TRBJ1-5; tentative D call: TRBD1 (6 bases). This CDR3 has 13 residues. The germline V and J ends were trimmed by 2 bases and 7 bases, with 12 bases remaining between them. Per germline, CDR1 SQVTM and CDR2 ANQGSEA.

The V and J genes are TRBV5-1 and TRBJ2-2; TRBD1 or TRBD2 may be the D gene (5 bases each). The CDR3 covers 14 residues. The germline V gene encodes CDR1 SGHRS and CDR2 YFSETQ. The V end was cut by 3 bases, the J end by 4 bases, with 10 bases between. The CDR3 DNA follows: TGCGCCAGCAGCTCCCGGGACGTCACCGGGGAGCTGTTTTTT. Translating gives CASSSRDVTGELFF.

The chain combines TRBV18 with TRBJ2-5, with 7 bases fitting TRBD1. Unmatched junction bases numbered 8, after V lost 3 bases and J lost 4 bases. The germline CDR1 and CDR2 sequences are KGHSH and LQKENI. The CDR3 is 15 amino acids. As DNA, the CDR3 is TGTGCCAGCTCACCCTTCGACAGGGAAGGAGAGACCCAGTACTTC. It is translated as CASSPFDREGETQYF.

Concerning this clone: This specimen includes other DNA sequences encoding the same CDR3. The V gene is TRBV7-9, the J gene TRBJ1-5; no reliable D call. V lost 2 bases and J 5 bases, leaving 4 bases between the germline ends. The CDR3 contains 12 residues. Germline CDR1 and CDR2: SEHNR and FQNEAQ (reference sequence). The CDR3 bases are TGTGCCAGCAGCTTATATGATCAGCCCCAGCATTTT. Amino acids: CASSLYDQPQHF.

There are a few counts of this clone. The chain links TRBV28 to TRBJ2-1; either TRBD1 or TRBD2 may fit D (5 bases each). Trimming left V 7 bases short and J 9 bases short, with 19 bases between. This CDR3 is built from 14 residues. Germline lookup yields CDR1 MDHEN and CDR2 SYDVKM. The CDR3 region has the DNA TGTGCCAGCATCCGGTCAGGGTTTGGGGGTGAGCAGTTCTTC. Amino acids: CASIRSGFGGEQFF.